These 7 T cell receptor beta chains share one sample of origin, sequenced in a study of radiotherapy plus CTLA-4 blockade in lung cancer. Method: immunoSEQ multiplex PCR; TCRdb's copy keeps in-frame clones and lacks some. The sample shows approximately 97,000 clones, 83% of them seen only once. The input for sequencing was peripheral blood, taken from a patient treated with radiotherapy plus ipilimumab. The receptors shown here come from a human donor with non-small cell lung cancer who had stable disease on radiotherapy plus ipilimumab.

This chain joins TRBV27 and TRBJ1-1; 7 bases agree with TRBD1. The germline V gene has CDR1 MNHEY and CDR2 SMNVEV (reference sequence). V lost 5 bases, J lost 4 bases, and 7 bases stayed unmatched. CDR3 length: 14 amino acids. CDR3 sequence: CASSPQGRSTEAFF. The CDR3 coding sequence is TGTGCCAGCAGTCCACAGGGGAGGAGCACTGAAGCTTTCTTT.

The chain links TRBV19 to TRBJ1-1, with D tentatively TRBD1 (6 bases). Trimming pared 1 base from V and 4 bases from J, leaving 13 bases between. The CDR3 is 15 amino acids. Germline values: CDR1 LNHDA, CDR2 SQIVND (reference sequence). The CDR3 DNA reads as TGTGCCAGTAGTATAGTGGGGGGCAAGGGCACTGAAGCTTTCTTT. This encodes CASSIVGGKGTEAFF.

This chain uses TRBV29-1 with TRBJ1-2; perhaps TRBD1 as D (6 bases). From germline, CDR1 is SQVTM and CDR2 ANQGSEA. V was shortened by 6 bases and J by 5 bases, with 13 bases between the two germline ends. The CDR3 contains 12 residues. In DNA form, the CDR3 reads TGCAGCGTACCGGACAGAAAATATGGCTACACCTTC. This sequence encodes CSVPDRKYGYTF.

This clone was observed a single time. This chain connects TRBV4-1 to TRBJ2-7, with TRBD1 identical over 8 bases. Germline CDR1 MGHRA, CDR2 YSYEKL. The CDR3 length is 15 residues. The trim removed 4 bases at V and 4 bases at J, leaving 9 bases unmatched. CDR3 nucleotides: TGCGCCAGCAGCCCAGGGACAGGAAAGGATTACGAGCAGTACTTC. This codes for CASSPGTGKDYEQYF.

V and J are TRBV7-8 and TRBJ2-3; D is undetermined. The V end lost 0 bases, the J end lost 2 bases, and 12 bases lay between the germline ends. From germline, CDR1 is SGHVS and CDR2 FQNEAQ. This CDR3 spans 16 amino acids. As DNA, the CDR3 is TGTGCCAGCAGCTTAGCTTTTGGCAGTACCACAGATACGCAGTATTTT. Amino acids: CASSLAFGSTTDTQYF.

The V call is TRBV19, the J call TRBJ1-1; D is uncertain. Germline V CDR1 and CDR2: LNHDA, SQIVND (reference sequence). V gave up 7 bases and J gave up 4 bases, with 13 bases separating them. The CDR3 is made up of 13 amino acids. CDR3 nucleotides: TGTGCCAGTACCCCCCTGTGGGGCACTGAAGCTTTCTTT. Its protein product is CASTPLWGTEAFF.

The chain recombines TRBV4-1 with TRBJ1-2; D is possibly TRBD1 (6 bases). This CDR3 has 15 residues. Germline CDR1 is MGHRA and CDR2 is YSYEKL. V lost 1 base to trimming and J lost 5 bases, with 14 bases between them. The CDR3 sequence is CASSQATGNRYGYTF. CDR3 sequence (DNA): TGCGCCAGCAGCCAAGCAACAGGGAATAGGTATGGCTACACCTTC.